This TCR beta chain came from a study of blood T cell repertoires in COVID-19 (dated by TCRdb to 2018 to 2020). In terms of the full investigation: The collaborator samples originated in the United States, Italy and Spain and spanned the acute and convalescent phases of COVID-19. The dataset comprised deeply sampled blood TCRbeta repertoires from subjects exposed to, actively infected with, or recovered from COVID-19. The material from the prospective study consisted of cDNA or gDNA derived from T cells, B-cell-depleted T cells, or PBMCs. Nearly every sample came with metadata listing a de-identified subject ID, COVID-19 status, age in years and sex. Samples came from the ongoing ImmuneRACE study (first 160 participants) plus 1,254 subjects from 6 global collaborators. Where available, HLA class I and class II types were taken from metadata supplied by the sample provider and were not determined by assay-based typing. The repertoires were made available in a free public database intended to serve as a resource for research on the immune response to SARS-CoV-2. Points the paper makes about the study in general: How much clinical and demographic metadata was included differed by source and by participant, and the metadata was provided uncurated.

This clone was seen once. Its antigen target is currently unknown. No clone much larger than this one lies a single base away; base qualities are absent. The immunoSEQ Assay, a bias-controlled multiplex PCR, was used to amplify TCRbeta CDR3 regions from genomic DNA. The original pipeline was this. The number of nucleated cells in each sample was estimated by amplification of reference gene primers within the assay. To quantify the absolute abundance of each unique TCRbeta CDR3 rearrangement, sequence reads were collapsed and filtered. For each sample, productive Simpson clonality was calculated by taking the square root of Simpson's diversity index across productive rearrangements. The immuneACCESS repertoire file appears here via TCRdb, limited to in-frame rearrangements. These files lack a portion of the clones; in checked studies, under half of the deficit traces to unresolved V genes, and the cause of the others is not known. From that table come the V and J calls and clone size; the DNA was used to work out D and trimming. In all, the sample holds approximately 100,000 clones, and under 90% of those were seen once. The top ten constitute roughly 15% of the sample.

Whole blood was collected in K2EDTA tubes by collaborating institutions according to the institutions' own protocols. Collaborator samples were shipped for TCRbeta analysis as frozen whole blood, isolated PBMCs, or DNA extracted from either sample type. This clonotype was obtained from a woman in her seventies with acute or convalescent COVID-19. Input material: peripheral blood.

The CDR3 sequence is CASRPDRGRSDTQYF. The sequence in DNA is TGTGCCAGTAGGCCGGACAGGGGTAGATCAGATACGCAGTATTTT. Recombination linked TRBV19 to TRBJ2-3, and 9 junctional nucleotides match TRBD1. Trimmed from V: 6 bases; trimmed from J: 4 bases; junction bases lacking a gene match: 8. Measured from the cysteine to the phenylalanine, the CDR3 is 15 residues long. Just CDR3 DNA is preserved here, 45 bases in frame from base 1. CDR1 is given as LNHDA and CDR2 as SQIVND, both from the germline V gene (reference sequence). Where the CDR3 stops, the reference TRBV19 and TRBJ2-3 genes take over; the full variable domain is DGGITQSPKYLFRKEGQNVTLSCEQNLNHDAMYWYRQDPGQGLRLIYYSQIVNDFQKGDIAEGYSVSREKKESFPLTVTSAQKNPTAFYLCASRPDRGRSDTQYFGPGTRLTVL.